This entry lists 26 T cell receptor beta chains sequenced from one sample in a study of blood T cell repertoires in COVID-19. Libraries were prepared by immunoSEQ multiplex PCR; TCRdb keeps only in-frame clonotypes and omits some of them. The profile shows about 60,000 clones, 82% of them singletons. Sequenced: peripheral blood. The receptors derive from a man aged 55 to 70 with acute or convalescent COVID-19.

V and J are TRBV4-3 and TRBJ1-2; tentatively, D is TRBD1 (5 bases). Germline loops: CDR1 LGHNA, CDR2 YSLEER. The CDR3 contains 17 residues. V was cut by 0 bases and J by 4 bases, with 18 bases left in between. CDR3 bases: TGCGCCAGCAGCCAAGAGGTCAGGGCCCCGGGTAGCTATGGCTACACCTTC. Protein product: CASSQEVRAPGSYGYTF.

This clone was observed a handful of times. The chain recombines TRBV11-2 with TRBJ2-2; the D is unclear. There are 13 residues in the CDR3. V lost 1 base and J lost 6, with 6 bases in between. Germline-derived CDR1 and CDR2 are SGHAT and FQNNGV. CDR3 sequence (DNA): TGTGCCAGCAGCTTAGTTAGCTCCGGGGAGCTGTTTTTT. Residues: CASSLVSSGELFF.

The V gene is TRBV5-1, the J gene TRBJ1-1, with 10 nucleotides matching TRBD1. After removal of 4 bases from V and 7 bases from J, the junction contained 4 bases not matched to a gene. The length of the CDR3 is 13 residues. The germline gives CDR1 SGHRS, CDR2 YFSETQ. The CDR3 DNA reads TGCGCCAGCAGCAACGGACAGGGGGGTGAAGCTTTCTTT. Protein: CASSNGQGGEAFF. Variable domain in full (rest from reference TRBV5-1 and TRBJ1-1): KAGVTQTPRYLIKTRGQQVTLSCSPISGHRSVSWYQQTPGQGLQFLFEYFSETQRNKGNFPGRFSGRQFSNSRSEMNVSTLELGDSALYLCASSNGQGGEAFFGQGTRLTVV.

The rearrangement uses TRBV5-4 and TRBJ2-7; 9 bases are shared with TRBD2. Per germline, CDR1 SGHNT and CDR2 YYREEE (reference sequence). V shed 3 bases, J shed 2 bases, and the junction held 6 bases outside the gene matches. CDR3 length: 15 amino acids. The DNA for the CDR3 is TGTGCCAGCAGCTACCAGCGGGGGGCTGCCTACGAGCAGTACTTC. Translating it yields CASSYQRGAAYEQYF.

J is TRBJ2-1 and V is TRBV18; 7 bases line up with TRBD1. The trim removed 3 bases at V and 0 bases at J, leaving 8 bases unmatched. Germline V gene data show CDR1 as KGHSH and CDR2 as LQKENI. The CDR3 has 17 amino acids. The CDR3 DNA reads TGTGCCAGCTCACCTCGGACAGGAACAGACTCCTACAATGAGCAGTTCTTC. It yields the protein CASSPRTGTDSYNEQFF.

V is TRBV6-6 and J is TRBJ1-5, with a possible D match to TRBD1 (6 bases). Trimming left V 7 bases short and J 4 bases short, with 17 bases between. The CDR3 contains 15 residues. Per the germline V gene, CDR1 is MNHNY and CDR2 is SVGAGI (reference sequence). DNA of the CDR3: TGTGCCAGCATTCTTGGGGGCGTTCTTAATCAGCCCCAGCATTTT. It yields the protein CASILGGVLNQPQHF.

In this sample, this clone turned up a few times. This chain joins TRBV19 and TRBJ1-6, with 9 bases matching TRBD1. The CDR3 consists of 15 residues. The germline V gene has CDR1 LNHDA and CDR2 SQIVND (reference sequence). V gave up 1 base and J gave up 9 bases; unmatched junction bases: 4. CDR3 protein: CASSIAGTGSSPLHF. The CDR3 DNA sequence: TGTGCCAGTAGTATAGCCGGGACAGGGTCTTCACCCCTCCACTTT.

The gene calls are TRBV6-2 or TRBV6-3 and TRBJ2-5; 8 bases are shared with TRBD1. The trim removed 6 bases at V and 5 bases at J, leaving 11 bases unmatched. The CDR3 length is 15 residues. Germline CDR1 is MNHEY and CDR2 is SVGEGT. CDR3 nucleotides: TGTGCCAGCAGCCATAAGTGGACAGGGCAGGAGACCCAGTACTTC. The encoded protein is CASSHKWTGQETQYF.

This clone was detected a few times. In DNA form, the CDR3 reads TGTGCCAGCAGAGACGGACAGGGCGGTAAGACAGATACGCAGTATTTT. This sequence encodes CASRDGQGGKTDTQYF. This chain connects TRBV27 to TRBJ2-3, with 8 bases lining up with TRBD1. The CDR3 spans 16 residues. V shed 6 bases and J 3 bases; nucleotides not matched to a gene: 11. Germline V gene sequence: CDR1 MNHEY, CDR2 SMNVEV (reference sequence).

The V and J genes are TRBV29-1 and TRBJ1-2, with D unclear. Germline V gene lookup returns CDR1 SQVTM and CDR2 ANQGSEA. The CDR3 sequence is 14 residues long. V was shortened by 3 bases and J by 1 base, with 12 bases between the two germline ends. CDR3 region: CSVDGSSDNYGYTF. In DNA form, the CDR3 reads TGCAGCGTTGATGGCAGTTCAGATAACTATGGCTACACCTTC. Full variable domain (outside the CDR3, taken from reference TRBV29-1 and TRBJ1-2): SAVISQKPSRDICQRGTSLTIQCQVDSQVTMMFWYRQQPGQSLTLIATANQGSEATYESGFVIDKFPISRPNLTFSTLTVSNMSPEDSSIYLCSVDGSSDNYGYTFGSGTRLTVV.

The V and J genes are TRBV24-1 and TRBJ2-3, with 8 positions matching TRBD2. This CDR3 comprises 18 residues. Losses at the gene ends were 3 bases for V and 1 base for J; bases not matched to a gene: 11. Germline CDR1 and CDR2: KGHDR and SFDVKD. CDR3 coding DNA: TGTGCCACCAGTGATATCACCGGGGGGGGCAGGGGCACAGATACGCAGTATTTT. Translated, it gives CATSDITGGGRGTDTQYF.

In regard to this clone: This same CDR3 is encoded by further DNA sequences in the sample. This sequence joins TRBV12-3 or TRBV12-4 and TRBJ1-2; TRBD1 matches 10 bases. V gave up 5 bases and J gave up 5 bases; unmatched junction bases: 2. This CDR3 is 13 amino acids long. The DNA for the CDR3 is TGTGCCAGCAGTCCGGGACAGGGGTATGGCTACACCTTC. Translated: CASSPGQGYGYTF.

V usage is TRBV7-2 and J usage is TRBJ1-2; TRBD1 agrees at 7 bases. Germline trimming cut 4 bases from V and 7 bases from J; bases unmatched to any gene: 6. CDR1 is SGHTA, CDR2 FQGNSA, per germline. The CDR3 is made up of 13 amino acids. The CDR3: CASSSTGAPGYTF. Here the CDR3 DNA reads TGTGCCAGCAGCTCAACAGGGGCCCCTGGCTACACCTTC.

This clone occurred once. The gene calls are TRBV3-1 (or the pseudogene TRBV3-2) and TRBJ2-1; 10 nucleotides line up with TRBD1. The CDR3 is 17 residues long. Germline V gene data show CDR1 as LGHDT and CDR2 as YNNKEL (reference sequence). The ends lost 8 bases at V and 2 bases at J; junction bases unmatched: 12. The CDR3 DNA follows: TGTGCCAGCTCGAACCTTTTAGGACAGGGGGCCTACAATGAGCAGTTCTTC. The encoded protein is CASSNLLGQGAYNEQFF.

The chain couples TRBV29-1 to TRBJ1-1; TRBD1 might be the D (6 bases). Germline CDR1 reads SQVTM; CDR2 reads ANQGSEA. Trimming removed 7 bases from V and 0 bases from J, with 12 bases in between. This CDR3 spans 13 amino acids. The DNA of the CDR3 is TGCAGCGGCACGGGACACTTGAACACTGAAGCTTTCTTT. This sequence encodes CSGTGHLNTEAFF. Filled out from reference TRBV29-1 and TRBJ1-1, the complete variable domain reads SAVISQKPSRDICQRGTSLTIQCQVDSQVTMMFWYRQQPGQSLTLIATANQGSEATYESGFVIDKFPISRPNLTFSTLTVSNMSPEDSSIYLCSGTGHLNTEAFFGQGTRLTVV.

This chain links TRBV6-5 with TRBJ1-1; 11 bases match TRBD1. V lost 0 bases and J lost 4; bases outside the gene matches: 1. Germline loops: CDR1 MNHEY, CDR2 SVGAGI. CDR3 length: 15 residues. The chain's CDR3 is CASSYSGTGGTEAFF. In DNA, the CDR3 is TGTGCCAGCAGTTACTCAGGGACAGGGGGCACTGAAGCTTTCTTT.

The J gene is TRBJ2-1, the V gene TRBV7-2; 9 nucleotides match TRBD2. This CDR3 has 15 residues. CDR1 is SGHTA, CDR2 FQGNSA, per germline. Trimming cost V 6 bases and J 8 bases; bases outside gene matches: 11. DNA of the CDR3: TGTGCCAGCAGTCCGCCAGCGGGGGGCGTAGATGAGCAGTTCTTC. Translation gives CASSPPAGGVDEQFF.

This chain connects TRBV7-2 to TRBJ1-5; the D is unclear. This CDR3 spans 17 amino acids. V was trimmed by 5 bases and J by 1 base, leaving 18 bases between them. Germline values: CDR1 SGHTA, CDR2 FQGNSA. In DNA, the CDR3 is TGTGCCAGCAGCCCACTCGACACTCTCCTGAGCAATCAGCCCCAGCATTTT. The encoded protein is CASSPLDTLLSNQPQHF.

The chain has TRBV7-2 and TRBJ1-1; no definite D call. This CDR3 has 13 residues. V was clipped by 5 bases and J by 8 bases, with 15 bases between them. In germline, CDR1 is SGHTA, CDR2 FQGNSA. CDR3 nucleotides: TGTGCCAGCAGCCAAGGTTCATGGAGGGAAGCTTTCTTT. Residues: CASSQGSWREAFF. Drawing the rest from reference TRBV7-2 and TRBJ1-1, the complete variable domain is GAGVSQSPSNKVTEKGKDVELRCDPISGHTALYWYRQSLGQGLEFLIYFQGNSAPDKSGLPSDRFSAERTGGSVSTLTIQRTQQEDSAVYLCASSQGSWREAFFGQGTRLTVV.

The chain employs TRBV18 and TRBJ2-3, with TRBD2 matching 11 bases. After removal of 3 bases from V and 1 base from J, the junction contained 3 bases not matched to a gene. The CDR3 length is 16 residues. Per germline, CDR1 KGHSH and CDR2 LQKENI. CDR3: CASSPTSGARTDTQYF. The CDR3 DNA follows: TGTGCCAGCTCACCGACTAGCGGGGCCCGCACAGATACGCAGTATTTT.

This chain connects TRBV4-3 to TRBJ2-1; 9 nucleotides align to TRBD2. V gave up 4 bases and J gave up 5 bases; unmatched junction bases: 6. The CDR3 consists of 15 residues. Germline lookup yields CDR1 LGHNA and CDR2 YSLEER. Here the CDR3 reads CASSRKSSGNNEQFF. The CDR3 DNA sequence: TGCGCCAGCAGCCGGAAATCTAGCGGGAACAATGAGCAGTTCTTC.

V usage is TRBV19 and J usage is TRBJ1-4, with D possibly TRBD1 on 6 matching bases. CDR3 size: 14 residues. CDR1 is LNHDA, CDR2 SQIVND, per germline (reference sequence). Trimming removed 6 bases at V and 4 bases at J, with 12 bases between. The CDR3 DNA follows: TGTGCCAGTAGGACTACAGGGAATAATGAAAAACTGTTTTTT. Residues: CASRTTGNNEKLFF.

This chain joins TRBV5-4 and TRBJ1-1; 8 nucleotides agree with TRBD1. The CDR3 consists of 14 residues. Germline V gives CDR1 SGHNT, CDR2 YYREEE (reference sequence). V was clipped by 6 bases and J by 6 bases; unmatched bases: 10. DNA of the CDR3: TGTGCCAGCACTATTAGATCGGACAGGGCTGAAGCTTTCTTT. Translated: CASTIRSDRAEAFF.

V usage is TRBV19 and J usage is TRBJ1-2; D not certain. Germline-derived CDR1 and CDR2 are LNHDA and SQIVND (reference sequence). Deletions cut 3 bases from V and 4 bases from J, with 9 bases between. This CDR3 contains 13 residues. The CDR3 sequence is CASSIRRTYGYTF. The CDR3 DNA sequence: TGTGCCAGTAGTATTCGGAGGACCTATGGCTACACCTTC.

The rearrangement uses TRBV9 and TRBJ2-1; 8 nucleotides line up with TRBD2. This CDR3 spans 15 amino acids. Per germline, CDR1 SGDLS and CDR2 YYNGEE. V gave up 0 bases and J gave up 3 bases; unmatched junction bases: 2. The CDR3 bases are TGTGCCAGCAGCGTAGGAGCGGGGGACTACAATGAGCAGTTCTTC. This codes for CASSVGAGDYNEQFF.

This chain joins TRBV7-9 and TRBJ1-3, with 7 nucleotides matching TRBD1. The germline V gene encodes CDR1 SEHNR and CDR2 FQNEAQ (reference sequence). CDR3 length equals 15 residues. Losses at the gene ends were 2 bases for V and 2 bases for J; bases not matched to a gene: 3. DNA of the CDR3: TGTGCCAGCAGCTTACTTGGGACAGCTGGAAACACCATATATTTT. It codes for CASSLLGTAGNTIYF.